This TCR beta chain was documented in a study of beta chain features in type 1 diabetes. General study findings and limits: Possibly, sequencing cDNA over-represented cells that had high TCR expression levels. In all four CD4+ subsets, TCRB CDR3 length was significantly, moderately reduced in type 1 diabetes.

Of the isolated RNA, all was reverse transcribed, and so the sequenced material was expressed TCRB transcripts. Some 4 million reads on average were seen across naive, central memory and regulatory T cell samples. Sequencing was performed with immunoSEQ multiplex PCR; in TCRdb, only in-frame clones are kept and a portion is missing. The data show some 290,000 clones, around 24% seen once. Staining for CD45RO/CCR7/CD25/CD127/CD95/CD27 allowed sorting of CD4+ naive, central memory, regulatory and stem cell-like memory cells. Trimming shortened V by 4 bases and J by 4 bases, and 7 bases separated the two germline ends. CDR3 length: 11 residues. Germline lookup yields CDR1 SQVTM and CDR2 ANQGSEA. A remark on this clone: What it binds is unknown.

The sequenced sample was naive CD4+ T cells from blood. The genes are TRBV29-1 and TRBJ1-2; D possibly corresponds to TRBD1 (5 bases). This receptor was obtained from a woman in her 30s with type 1 diabetes. Here the CDR3 reads CSVVDTYGYTF. CDR3 nucleotide sequence: TGCAGCGTTGTGGACACCTATGGCTACACCTTC.